The sequence of this T cell receptor beta chain was determined in a study of Ad26.COV2.S vaccination and SARS-CoV-2 variants. The overall study: In the COV1001 trial, the donor was in the Ad26.COV2.S arm.

Profiling relied on immunoSEQ multiplex PCR, and the TCRdb table lists in-frame clones only, not all of them. The data contain about 440,000 clones, about 83% of them singletons. The treatment here: approximately 18 received Ad26.COV2.S at low or high dose, single or two shots; about 5 received placebo; per-sample allocation not given. Repertoires come from day 63 after the first vaccine or placebo injection. This vaccine is an Ad26 vector that expresses the Wuhan-strain SARS-CoV-2 spike. Per the germline V gene, CDR1 is SGHNT and CDR2 is YYREEE (reference sequence). The CDR3 extends over 16 amino acids. V lost 0 bases, J lost 1 base, and 14 bases lay in between.

The receptor's source is a person aged 18-65 years who received the Ad26.COV2.S COVID-19 vaccine or a placebo. Here the sequenced sample was peripheral blood, taken in a trial of Ad26.COV2.S vaccine versus placebo. This chain links TRBV5-4 with TRBJ2-7, with D possibly matching TRBD1 (5 bases). As DNA, the CDR3 is TGTGCCAGCAGCTTGGGGCAGGGCCCCAGGTCCTACGAGCAGTACTTC. Translation: CASSLGQGPRSYEQYF.